These 14 T cell receptor beta chains share one sample of origin, sequenced in a study of spatial heterogeneity in lung cancer. Time point denoted: sample taken at primary tumor resection. From tumor, nontumor lung or frozen PBMC, whole RNA was taken unsorted for sequencing. Using its own MiXCR run on the 5' RACE reads, TCRdb lists one record per CDR3 protein. The sample has about 92,000 distinct CDR3 sequences, more than 10% seen once. The input for sequencing was PBMCs, taken at surgery. The source of these receptors is a male donor with early-stage non-small cell lung cancer.

V gene TRBV3-1 combines with J gene TRBJ2-5, with 14 bases lining up with TRBD2. The J segment lost 5 bases and the V segment lost 2 bases, leaving 7 bases of the junction unmatched. From germline, CDR1 is LGHDT and CDR2 YNNKEL (reference sequence). This CDR3 is 17 amino acids long. The CDR3 reads CASSQRLAGGPRETQYF. CDR3 nucleotides: TGTGCCAGCAGCCAAAGACTAGCGGGGGGGCCTCGGGAGACCCAGTACTTC.

This clonotype has ten or more counts. The chain employs TRBV6-2 or TRBV6-3 and TRBJ2-1; D is ambiguous. V lost 5 bases and J lost 0, with 20 bases in between. The CDR3 length is 18 residues. The germline CDR1 and CDR2 sequences are MNHEY and SVGEGT. CDR3 coding DNA: TGTGCCAGCAGTCACCCACGACCCGACCGAAGCTCCTACAATGAGCAGTTCTTC. Protein product: CASSHPRPDRSSYNEQFF.

This clonotype was counted ten times or more. This chain joins TRBV6-5 and TRBJ2-1, with D perhaps TRBD2 (5 bases). Trimming stripped 4 bases from V and 2 bases from J, with 15 bases between. CDR1 and CDR2 (germline): MNHEY, SVGAGI. The CDR3 is 16 residues long. The CDR3 reads CASSSQTTGAYNEQFF. As DNA, the CDR3 is TGTGCCAGCAGTTCCCAGACTACCGGTGCCTACAATGAGCAGTTCTTC.

The chain has TRBV12-3 or TRBV12-4 and TRBJ2-3, with 11 positions matching TRBD2. Trimming removed 5 bases from V and 3 bases from J; junction bases left unmatched: 7. The length of the CDR3 is 16 residues. The chain's CDR3 is CASSPLSGGATDTQYF. The CDR3 nucleotides read TGTGCCAGCAGTCCCCTTAGCGGGGGGGCTACAGATACGCAGTATTTT.

The V call is TRBV6-5, the J call TRBJ2-1, with 7 bases that match TRBD2. Germline V gives CDR1 MNHEY, CDR2 SVGAGI. Trimming cost V 5 bases and J 0 bases; bases outside gene matches: 4. The CDR3 has 15 amino acids. The CDR3 DNA reads TGTGCCAGCAGTCGGGGGGATAGCTCCTACAATGAGCAGTTCTTC. It encodes CASSRGDSSYNEQFF.

V is TRBV18 and J is TRBJ2-7; 7 nucleotides line up with TRBD1. The CDR3 is 14 residues long. The V gene end was trimmed by 4 bases and the J gene end by 7 bases; junction bases not matched to a gene: 10. Germline V gene lookup returns CDR1 KGHSH and CDR2 LQKENI. As DNA, the CDR3 is TGTGCCAGCTCACAGCCACAGGGGCAGGGAGAGCAGTACTTC. It codes for CASSQPQGQGEQYF.

The genes are TRBV18 and TRBJ2-4; D call uncertain. The CDR3 spans 17 residues. CDR1 and CDR2 from the germline V gene are KGHSH and LQKENI. Trimming cost V 0 bases and J 0 bases, with 12 bases left between them. This CDR3 reads CASSPPMAGQAKNIQYF. The CDR3, as DNA: TGTGCCAGCTCACCACCGATGGCAGGCCAAGCCAAAAACATTCAGTACTTC.

This clonotype has ten or more counts. The chain has TRBV5-1 and TRBJ2-5; 8 positions agree with TRBD1. The V and J ends lost 0 bases and 2 bases, in that order; junction bases with no gene match: 15. This CDR3 is built from 19 residues. Germline V gene data show CDR1 as SGHRS and CDR2 as YFSETQ. In nucleotides, the CDR3 is TGCGCCAGCAGCTTGGAGCCCCCAGGGGGCAGGCGGGGACAAGAGACCCAGTACTTC. This translates into CASSLEPPGGRRGQETQYF.

This clonotype was counted between two and nine times. The chain joins TRBV12-3 or TRBV12-4 to TRBJ1-3, with 8 bases matching TRBD1. The V and J ends lost 4 bases and 4 bases, in that order; junction bases with no gene match: 9. The CDR3 runs 16 residues. The CDR3 region has the DNA TGTGCCAGCAGTTCACCCACAGGGGGTGGAGGAAACACCATATATTTT. Its protein is CASSSPTGGGGNTIYF.

Comment on this clonotype: This may be a read error: a much more frequent sequence differs by one nucleotide. The chain carries TRBV9 and TRBJ2-7, with D possibly TRBD2 on 5 matching bases. The CDR3 runs 15 residues. Germline V gene sequence: CDR1 SGDLS, CDR2 YYNGEE. Trimming took 0 bases from V and 3 from J, leaving 13 bases between them. The CDR3 protein is CASSVGSATNYEQYF. CDR3 nucleotides: TGTGCCAGCAGCGTAGGCTCCGCGACTAACTACGAGCAGTACTTC.

This clonotype turned up a few times. The rearrangement links TRBV12-3 or TRBV12-4 to TRBJ1-1; TRBD1 agrees at 7 bases. Trimming took 5 bases from V and 7 from J; bases not matched to a gene: 4. The CDR3 contains 12 residues. The CDR3 reads CASSNRGGEAFF. The CDR3, as DNA: TGTGCCAGCAGTAACAGGGGTGGTGAAGCTTTCTTT.

The CDR3 sequence is CASSLPLGLGGYTF. In nucleotides, the CDR3 is TGCGCCAGCAGCCTTCCGTTGGGACTCGGGGGCTACACCTTC. The chain couples TRBV4-1 to TRBJ1-2; TRBD1 is a possible D gene (5 bases). The CDR3 has 14 residues. In germline, CDR1 is MGHRA, CDR2 YSYEKL. Between the trimmed V and J ends, which lost 4 bases and 8 bases, there was a span of 17 bases.

In its sample, this clonotype was seen a few times. The rearrangement links TRBV6-1 to TRBJ2-7; D not resolved. From germline, CDR1 is MNHNS and CDR2 SASEGT. This CDR3 is 11 amino acids long. Trimming left V 11 bases short and J 0 bases short, with 8 bases between. CDR3 sequence: CACDLSYEQYF. The CDR3 DNA sequence: TGTGCCTGCGACCTCTCCTACGAGCAGTACTTC.

The sample holds a few counts of this clonotype. V and J are TRBV24-1 and TRBJ1-6; D is possibly TRBD1 (5 bases). The CDR3 extends over 17 amino acids. The germline gives CDR1 KGHDR, CDR2 SFDVKD. Deletions cut 9 bases from V and 4 bases from J, with 21 bases between. This chain's CDR3 is CATLGTSLIPYNSPLHF. Written as DNA, the CDR3 is TGTGCCACCCTTGGGACCAGCCTCATCCCTTATAATTCACCCCTCCACTTT.